The 10 T cell receptor beta chains below come from one sample, sequenced in a study of monozygotic twins with inflammatory bowel disease. Reanalyzing the 5' RACE reads, TCRdb keeps one entry per CDR3 protein, without DNA. Found here are fewer than 350,000 distinct CDR3 sequences; the top ten clones hold approximately 2%. Sequenced: blood. The receptors here all came from a human donor with ulcerative colitis or Crohn's disease, or a healthy co-twin of an affected twin (not recorded which).

The rearrangement uses TRBV6-5 and TRBJ1-2; lacking DNA, the TRBD1 call made by TCRdb goes unchecked. CDR3 length: 12 amino acids. CDR1 and CDR2 from the germline V gene are MNHEY and SVGAGI. CDR3 sequence: CASSYGTINYTF.

V gene TRBV5-1 combines with J gene TRBJ2-5. The CDR3 loop spans 13 amino acids. Germline assignment: CDR1 SGHRS and CDR2 YFSETQ. The CDR3 here is CASRETLQETQYF.

This chain uses TRBV2 with TRBJ1-6; TCRdb names TRBD1, which stays unverified in the absence of DNA. The CDR3 is 14 amino acids. Germline loops: CDR1 SNHLY, CDR2 FYNNEI. CDR3 sequence reads: CASSVGVENSPLHF.

The chain links TRBV11-1 to TRBJ2-2; TCRdb gives TRBD1 as the D gene, but with no DNA this cannot be confirmed. The germline V gene encodes CDR1 SGHAT and CDR2 FQDESV (reference sequence). The CDR3 has 13 amino acids. CDR3: CASSGDHTGELFF.

The rearrangement uses TRBV6-5 and TRBJ1-1; TCRdb lists TRBD1, though no DNA is available to test this call. The CDR3 has 12 residues. Germline V gene sequence: CDR1 MNHEY, CDR2 SVGAGI. This chain's CDR3 is CASSRSGDEAFF.

The rearrangement uses TRBV5-1 and TRBJ2-3; as DNA is missing, the TRBD2 call by TCRdb cannot be tested. The CDR3 consists of 16 residues. Germline assignment: CDR1 SGHRS and CDR2 YFSETQ. The CDR3 region is CASSPAAGGLTDTQYF.

The CDR3 protein is CSAQTSTDTQYF. V gene TRBV29-1 combines with J gene TRBJ2-3. The CDR3 length is 12 residues. Germline V gives CDR1 SQVTM, CDR2 ANQGSEA.

The V gene is TRBV5-4, the J gene TRBJ1-4; TCRdb gives TRBD1 as the D gene, but with no DNA this cannot be confirmed. This CDR3 is built from 14 residues. The germline CDR1 and CDR2 sequences are SGHNT and YYREEE (reference sequence). This CDR3 reads CASSHLTGDEKLFF.

The chain links TRBV20-1 to TRBJ2-2; lacking DNA, the TRBD2 call made by TCRdb goes unchecked. This CDR3 is 13 amino acids long. The germline gives CDR1 DFQATT, CDR2 SNEGSKA (reference sequence). The CDR3 is CSAANFLTGELFF.

The V and J genes are TRBV28 and TRBJ1-4; the TCRdb call, TRBD1, lacks DNA for checking. This CDR3 has 15 amino acids. The germline gives CDR1 MDHEN, CDR2 SYDVKM. The CDR3 loop is CASSLLGQTNEKLFF.